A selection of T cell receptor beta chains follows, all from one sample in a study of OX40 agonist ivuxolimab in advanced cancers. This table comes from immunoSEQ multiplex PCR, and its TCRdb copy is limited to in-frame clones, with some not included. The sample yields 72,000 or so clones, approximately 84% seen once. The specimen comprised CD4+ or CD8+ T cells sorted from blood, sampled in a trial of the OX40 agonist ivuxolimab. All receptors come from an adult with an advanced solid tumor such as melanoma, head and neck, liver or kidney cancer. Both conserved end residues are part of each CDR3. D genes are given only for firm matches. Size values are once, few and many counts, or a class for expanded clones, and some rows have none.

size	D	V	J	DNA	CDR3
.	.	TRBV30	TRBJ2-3	TGTGCCTGGAGTGTCTACGGCACCACAGATACGCAGTATTTT	CAWSVYGTTDTQYF
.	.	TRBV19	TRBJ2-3	TGTGCCAGTAGCTTCGTAAATGGAGATACGCAGTATTTT	CASSFVNGDTQYF
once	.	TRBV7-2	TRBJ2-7	TGTGCCAGCAGCCGAAACGGCTACGAGCAGTACTTC	CASSRNGYEQYF
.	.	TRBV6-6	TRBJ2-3	TGTGCCAGCAGCACCCAGCAACAGGGAGATACGCAGTATTTT	CASSTQQQGDTQYF
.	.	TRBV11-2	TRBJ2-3	TGTGCCAGCAGCTTAGTGCGGAGCACAGATACGCAGTATTTT	CASSLVRSTDTQYF
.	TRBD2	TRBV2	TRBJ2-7	TGTGCCAGCAGTCAGACTAGCGGGGGGGCCTACGAGCAGTACTTC	CASSQTSGGAYEQYF
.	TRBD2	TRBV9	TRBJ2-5	TGTGCCAGCAGCGTGAAACTAGCGGGAGGCCTTGAGACCCAGTACTTC	CASSVKLAGGLETQYF
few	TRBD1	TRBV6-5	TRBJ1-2	TGTGCCAGCAGTCCCGGGGGCAGACAGGGACTACCTTCTACCTTC	CASSPGGRQGLPSTF
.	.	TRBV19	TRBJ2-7	TGTGCCAGTAGTATCTCAACCTATACCTACGAGCAGTACTTC	CASSISTYTYEQYF
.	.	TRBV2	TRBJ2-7	TGTGCCAGCAGTGAAGGGCGGTCAGTCTCCTACGAGCAGTACTTC	CASSEGRSVSYEQYF
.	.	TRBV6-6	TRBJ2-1	TGTGCCAGCACCCAGACAGGCAAAAGTCACAATGAGCAGTTCTTC	CASTQTGKSHNEQFF
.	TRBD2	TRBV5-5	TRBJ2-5	TGTGCCAGCAGCTTCTCGGGGGGACAAGAGACCCAGTACTTC	CASSFSGGQETQYF
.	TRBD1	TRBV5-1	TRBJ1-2	TGCGCCAGCAGCGAAGATACAGGGGTCGGGGAGAATGGCTACACCTTC	CASSEDTGVGENGYTF
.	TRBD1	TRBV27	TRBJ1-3	TGTGCCAGCAGTTTATTAGGGGGCCCCTGGGACACCATATATTTT	CASSLLGGPWDTIYF
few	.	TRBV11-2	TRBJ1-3	TGTGCCAGCAGCTTAATGATGGACTCTGGAAACACCATATATTTT	CASSLMMDSGNTIYF
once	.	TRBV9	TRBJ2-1	TGTGCCAGCAGCGTAGGGGCGGGGCCGTTCAATGAGCAGCTCTTC	CASSVGAGPFNEQLF
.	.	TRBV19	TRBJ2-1	TGTGCCAGTAGTATAGATCGGGGAGGCTCTTCCTACAATGAGCAGTTCTTC	CASSIDRGGSSYNEQFF
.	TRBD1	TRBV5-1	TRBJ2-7	TGCGCCAGCAGCTTGGCGGGACAGGGAGCTTACGAGCAGTACTTC	CASSLAGQGAYEQYF
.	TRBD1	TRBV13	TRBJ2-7	TGTGCCAGCAGCTTGGGCCAGGGGGCTTACGAGCAGTACTTC	CASSLGQGAYEQYF
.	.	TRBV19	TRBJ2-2	TGTGCCAGTAGTATTGGGGCGTATGGCACCGGGGAGCTGTTTTTT	CASSIGAYGTGELFF
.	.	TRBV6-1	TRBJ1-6	TGTGCCAGCAGTGATATCAGGAGGTGGAGGGCTGCGGATAATTCACCCCTCCACTTT	CASSDIRRWRAADNSPLHF
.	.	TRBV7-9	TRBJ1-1	TGCGCCAGCACACTTGCCGCTGACACTGAAGCTTTCTTT	CASTLAADTEAFF
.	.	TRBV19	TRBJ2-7	TGTGCCAGTAGTACCCGGGCCCACGAGCAGTACTTC	CASSTRAHEQYF
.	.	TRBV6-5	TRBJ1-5	TGTGCCAGCAGTTATCCTCAGGGGACTCAGCCCCAGCATTTT	CASSYPQGTQPQHF
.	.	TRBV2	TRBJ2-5	TGTGCCAGCAGTGAACGAGGGACCCAGTACTTC	CASSERGTQYF
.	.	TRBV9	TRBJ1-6	TGTGCCAGCAGCCTGGCCGTTTTGGAGAATTCACCCCTCCACTTT	CASSLAVLENSPLHF
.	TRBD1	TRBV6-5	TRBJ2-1	TGTGCCAGCAGTTACTCGACGGGACAGGGCTCCAATGAGCAGTTCTTC	CASSYSTGQGSNEQFF
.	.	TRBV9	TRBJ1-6	TGTGCCAGCAGCGTTGCCCTAACCCGGAATTCACCCCTCCACTTT	CASSVALTRNSPLHF
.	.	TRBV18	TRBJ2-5	TGTGCCAGCTCACAACAGACAGAAGAGACCCAGTACTTC	CASSQQTEETQYF
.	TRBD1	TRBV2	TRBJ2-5	TGTGCCAGCACGAGACAGGGGACACAAGAGACCCAGTACTTC	CASTRQGTQETQYF
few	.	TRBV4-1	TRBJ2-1	TGCGCCAGCAGCCACCCACGTTCCCGGGACCGGGGTTTCTTC	CASSHPRSRDRGFF
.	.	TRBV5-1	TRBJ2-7	TGCGCCAGCAGCTTGGGGGACTACGAGCAGTACTTC	CASSLGDYEQYF
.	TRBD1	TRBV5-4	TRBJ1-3	TGTGCCAGCTGGGACAGGAGCTCTGGAAACACCATATATTTT	CASWDRSSGNTIYF
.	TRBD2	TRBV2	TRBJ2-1	TGTGCCAGCAGCAAACTAGCGGGGGAAAATGAGCAGTTCTTC	CASSKLAGENEQFF
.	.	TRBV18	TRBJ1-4	TGTGCCAGCTCACCCGACGGAGCAACTAATGAAAAACTGTTTTTT	CASSPDGATNEKLFF
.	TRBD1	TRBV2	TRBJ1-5	TGTGCCAGCAGTGGAACAGGGGGAACATCTCAGCCCCAGCATTTT	CASSGTGGTSQPQHF
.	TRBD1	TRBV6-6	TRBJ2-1	TGTGCCAGCAGCCGGGACAGCGAGGGGAATGAGCAGTTCTTC	CASSRDSEGNEQFF
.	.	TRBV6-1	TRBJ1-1	TGTGCCAGCAGTGCCCCTCAGGGGAACACTGAAGCTTTCTTT	CASSAPQGNTEAFF
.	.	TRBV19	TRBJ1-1	TGTGCCAGTAGAGAAAACCGGCGACAGCGTTTTGAAGCTTTCTTT	CASRENRRQRFEAFF
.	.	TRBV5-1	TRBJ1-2	TGCGCCAGCAGCTTGCGGGCAGGGACTGGCTACACCTTC	CASSLRAGTGYTF
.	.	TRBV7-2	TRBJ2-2	TGTGCCAGCAGCTTAGACACGAACACCGGGGAGCTGTTTTTT	CASSLDTNTGELFF
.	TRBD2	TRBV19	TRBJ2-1	TGTGCCAGTAGTCCCGGGACTAGCGGGGGGCCCTCCGGTGAGCAGTTCTTC	CASSPGTSGGPSGEQFF
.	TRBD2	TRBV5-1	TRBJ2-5	TGCGCCAGCAAAGCGGGGGGGCCCTTTGAGACCCAGTACTTC	CASKAGGPFETQYF
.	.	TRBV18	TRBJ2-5	TGTGCCAGCTCACCAAGGATCGGAGTCCAAGAGACCCAGTACTTC	CASSPRIGVQETQYF
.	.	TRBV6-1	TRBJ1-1	TGTGCCAGCCTGACAGTCGAAGCTTTCTTT	CASLTVEAFF
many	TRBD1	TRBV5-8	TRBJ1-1	TGTGCCAGCAGCTTGTTGACAGGGGGCGATATCACTGAAGCTTTCTTT	CASSLLTGGDITEAFF
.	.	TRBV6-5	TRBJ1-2	TGTGCCAGCAGTCTGAGCTCTTGGGGGCGGCATGGCTACACCTTC	CASSLSSWGRHGYTF
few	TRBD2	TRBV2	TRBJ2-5	TGTGCCAGCAGTGGTAGCGGGGGGGAGCAAGAGACCCAGTACTTC	CASSGSGGEQETQYF
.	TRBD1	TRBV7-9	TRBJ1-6	TGTGCCAGCAGCCCTCGGACAGGGTCGAAGGATAATTCACCCCTCCACTTT	CASSPRTGSKDNSPLHF
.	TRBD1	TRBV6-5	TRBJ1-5	TGTGCCAGCAGGACAGGGCGGTACGAAAATCAGCCCCAGCATTTT	CASRTGRYENQPQHF
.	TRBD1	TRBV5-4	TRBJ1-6	TGTGCCAGCAGCCCGGGACAGACTAATTCACCCCTCCACTTT	CASSPGQTNSPLHF
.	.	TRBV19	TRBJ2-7	TGTGCCAGTAGTATAGGTGGGGGTTACGAGCAGTACTTC	CASSIGGGYEQYF
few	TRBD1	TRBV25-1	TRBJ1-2	TGTGCCAGCAGTGACCCCGGGACAGGGTCGGTCTATGGCTACACCTTC	CASSDPGTGSVYGYTF
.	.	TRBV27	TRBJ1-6	TGTGCCAGCAGTCCCCGGGGGAGGGCCACCTATAATTCACCCCTCCACTTT	CASSPRGRATYNSPLHF
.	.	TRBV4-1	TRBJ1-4	TGCGCCAGCAGCCAAGGACGGGTAGGGGAGCCAGGTTATACTAATGAAAAACTGTTTTTT	CASSQGRVGEPGYTNEKLFF
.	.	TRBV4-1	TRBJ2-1	TGCGCCAGCAGCTCCCACGCAGGGTCCAGCTCCTACAATGAGCAGTTCTTC	CASSSHAGSSSYNEQFF
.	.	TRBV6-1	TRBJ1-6	TGTGCCAGCAGAACAGGGCAGTCACCCCTCCACTTT	CASRTGQSPLHF
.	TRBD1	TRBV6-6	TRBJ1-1	TGTGCCAGCAGTCGGGACAGTCTGAACACTGAAGCTTTCTTT	CASSRDSLNTEAFF
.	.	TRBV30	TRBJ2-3	TGTGCCTGGAGTTACGGAACAAGCACAGATACGCAGTATTTT	CAWSYGTSTDTQYF